The 19 T cell receptor beta chains below come from one sample, sequenced in a study of CD8+CD57+ T cells in acquired aplastic anemia. Patients selected for sequencing had displayed CD8+CD57+ cell expansion by flow cytometry. Profiling of TCR beta VDJ combinations and CDR3 sequences used genomic DNA as template. TCRdb ran MiXCR on the reads and lists one entry per CDR3 protein. The table has 150,000 to 200,000 distinct CDR3 sequences, 45% to 50% seen once. Sequenced sample: sorted CD4+, CD8+, or CD8+CD57+ T cells (not recorded which) from PBMCs. All receptors come from a human donor with aplastic anemia.

The rearrangement uses TRBV10-3 and TRBJ1-1; 7 nucleotides match TRBD1. The germline V gene encodes CDR1 ENHRY and CDR2 SYGVKD. This CDR3 comprises 16 residues. V gave up 3 bases and J gave up 5 bases; unmatched junction bases: 12. Here the CDR3 DNA reads TGTGCCATCAGTGACTTCTACGACAGGGCGGGGACTGAAGCTTTCTTT. Translating it yields CAISDFYDRAGTEAFF.

The rearrangement links TRBV5-6 to TRBJ2-5; the D gene is possibly TRBD2 (6 bases). V lost 2 bases and J lost 4, with 12 bases in between. CDR1 is SGHDT, CDR2 YYEEEE, per germline. This CDR3 is 14 amino acids long. The chain's CDR3 is CASSFGPGVETQYF. Here the CDR3 DNA reads TGTGCCAGCAGCTTTGGTCCGGGGGTAGAGACCCAGTACTTC.

About this clonotype: The conserved closing phenylalanine or tryptophan is absent in this CDR3, likely reflecting a read error. The chain couples TRBV9 to TRBJ2-7; D may be TRBD1 (6 bases). Per the germline V gene, CDR1 is SGDLS and CDR2 is YYNGEE. Deletions cut 4 bases from V and 0 bases from J, with 11 bases between. CDR3 length: 14 amino acids. This CDR3 reads CASSTTGSSYEQYI. In DNA form, the CDR3 reads TGTGCCAGCAGCACGACAGGAAGCTCCTACGAGCAGTACATC.

This clonotype was observed once. V is TRBV7-8 and J is TRBJ2-7; D perhaps matches TRBD1 (5 bases). CDR3 length: 14 residues. The V gene's germline CDR1 is SGHVS and CDR2 FQNEAQ. The V gene lost 3 bases and the J gene lost 1 base, with 10 bases spanning the gap. The CDR3 loop is CASSFRTPSYEQYF. The CDR3 DNA follows: TGTGCCAGCAGCTTCCGGACACCATCCTACGAGCAGTACTTC.

This clonotype was seen ten or more times. The chain recombines TRBV12-3 or TRBV12-4 with TRBJ2-7, with 9 positions matching TRBD1. V trimming: 10 bases; J trimming: 5 bases; junction bases outside the gene matches: 9. This CDR3 contains 13 residues. This chain's CDR3 is CAIGGTGPHEQYF. The CDR3 DNA is TGTGCCATCGGGGGGACAGGGCCCCACGAGCAGTACTTC.

This clonotype was seen only a few times. The rearrangement uses TRBV27 and TRBJ1-1; 8 bases agree with TRBD1. There are 12 residues in the CDR3. The junction had 5 bases not matched to a gene; V was cut back by 3 bases and J by 11 bases. Germline-derived CDR1 and CDR2 are MNHEY and SMNVEV (reference sequence). DNA of the CDR3: TGTGCCAGCAGTTTTCAGGGGGCGGCCGCTTTCTTT. Its protein is CASSFQGAAAFF.

This clonotype was counted at least ten times. The chain couples TRBV9 to TRBJ2-7; either TRBD1 or TRBD2 may fit D (5 bases each). The CDR3 extends over 15 amino acids. Germline V lookup: CDR1 SGDLS, CDR2 YYNGEE. The V end lost 5 bases, the J end lost 2 bases, and 17 bases lay between the germline ends. CDR3 protein: CASSPSSGAAYEQYF. Written as DNA, the CDR3 is TGTGCCAGCAGTCCCTCTTCCGGGGCGGCCTACGAGCAGTACTTC.

The chain couples TRBV5-1 to TRBJ2-7; 8 nucleotides match TRBD1. The J call may be in error: the DNA end matches TRBJ2-5 better. This CDR3 is built from 15 residues. Germline loops: CDR1 SGHRS, CDR2 YFSETQ. This CDR3 is CASSRGTGPRETQYF. The CDR3 DNA follows: TGCGCCAGCAGCCGTGGGACAGGCCCAAGGGAGACCCAGTACTTC.

The chain carries TRBV27 and TRBJ2-3; no firm D call. Germline-derived CDR1 and CDR2 are MNHEY and SMNVEV (reference sequence). The CDR3 contains 15 residues. V lost 3 bases, J lost 0 bases, and 10 bases lay in between. The CDR3 DNA follows: TGTGCCAGCAGTTTTTCGCTGAGGAGCACAGATACGCAGTATTTT. This sequence encodes CASSFSLRSTDTQYF.

In this sample, this clonotype turned up many times. The rearrangement joins TRBV11-1 to TRBJ2-1; D is unclear. The CDR3 is 14 amino acids. CDR1 and CDR2 (germline): SGHAT, FQDESV (reference sequence). Trimming removed 5 bases from V and 7 bases from J, with 15 bases in between. DNA of the CDR3: TGTGCCAGCAGCGTTACAACGTCTTGGAATGAGCAGTTCTTC. Its protein product is CASSVTTSWNEQFF.

This clonotype occurred many times. The chain recombines TRBV24-1 with TRBJ1-5; a weak D match, TRBD1 (5 bases). V lost 3 bases, J lost 0 bases, and 8 bases lay in between. Germline V lookup: CDR1 KGHDR, CDR2 SFDVKD. The CDR3 loop spans 15 amino acids. Here the CDR3 reads CATSDGTASNQPQHF. The CDR3 DNA sequence: TGTGCCACCAGTGATGGGACTGCTAGCAATCAGCCCCAGCATTTT.

The rearrangement uses TRBV19 and TRBJ2-7, with TRBD1 matching 8 bases. The ends lost 6 bases at V and 2 bases at J; junction bases unmatched: 3. This CDR3 region has 13 residues. Per germline, CDR1 LNHDA and CDR2 SQIVND (reference sequence). Here the CDR3 DNA reads TGTGCCAGTAGGAGGACAGGGACCTACGAGCAGTACTTC. Its translation is CASRRTGTYEQYF.

This clonotype was observed many times. This sequence joins TRBV5-6 and TRBJ2-5; 12 positions agree with TRBD2. The length of the CDR3 is 16 residues. From germline, CDR1 is SGHDT and CDR2 YYEEEE. The ends lost 0 bases at V and 7 bases at J; junction bases unmatched: 7. The CDR3 coding sequence is TGTGCCAGCAGCTTGGAACTAGCGGGAGGTGCGGGGACCCAGTACTTC. Amino acids: CASSLELAGGAGTQYF.

This clonotype was observed at least ten times. The rearrangement joins TRBV5-6 to TRBJ2-5, with D possibly being TRBD2 (6 bases). Germline V CDR1 and CDR2: SGHDT, YYEEEE. This CDR3 is 14 amino acids long. Trimming pared 4 bases from V and 1 base from J, leaving 11 bases between. This CDR3 reads CASSHKGGQETQYF. The CDR3 region has the DNA TGTGCCAGCAGCCACAAGGGAGGCCAAGAGACCCAGTACTTC.

The rearrangement joins TRBV11-2 to TRBJ1-1; no definite D call. Germline V gene lookup returns CDR1 SGHAT and CDR2 FQNNGV. V was clipped by 5 bases and J by 1 base, with 11 bases between them. There are 14 residues in the CDR3. CDR3 nucleotide sequence: TGTGCCAGCAGCCCCCCCCCAGGGAACACTGAAGCTTTCTTT. Translating gives CASSPPPGNTEAFF.

J is TRBJ2-1 and V is TRBV10-3; 10 bases are shared with TRBD2. This CDR3 is 13 amino acids long. The V gene's germline CDR1 is ENHRY and CDR2 SYGVKD. Trimming removed 8 bases from V and 7 bases from J; junction bases left unmatched: 5. The CDR3 DNA sequence: TGTGCCATCCTAGCGGGAGTGCGGAATGAGCAGTTCTTC. This sequence encodes CAILAGVRNEQFF.

The chain uses TRBV20-1 and TRBJ2-5; no reliable D call. CDR3 length: 12 amino acids. CDR1 is DFQATT, CDR2 SNEGSKA, per germline (reference sequence). Trimming took off 3 bases at V and 3 bases at J, with 8 bases between the two ends. CDR3 in amino acids: CSAREPEETQYF. In DNA, the CDR3 is TGCAGTGCTAGGGAACCCGAAGAGACCCAGTACTTC.

This clonotype was seen repeatedly, ten times or more. This chain joins TRBV15 and TRBJ2-7; D not certain. The length of the CDR3 is 16 residues. The V end lost 0 bases, the J end lost 0 bases, and 12 bases lay between the germline ends. Germline CDR1 LNHNV, CDR2 YYDKDF (reference sequence). For the CDR3, the DNA is TGTGCCACCAGCAGAGATGCTGAGACGGTCTCCTACGAGCAGTACTTC. It yields the protein CATSRDAETVSYEQYF. The variable domain in full, with the rest retrieved from reference TRBV15 and TRBJ2-7, is DAMVIQNPRYQVTQFGKPVTLSCSQTLNHNVMYWYQQKSSQAPKLLFHYYDKDFNNEADTPDNFQSRRPNTSFCFLDIRSPGLGDTAMYLCATSRDAETVSYEQYFGPGTRLTVT.

The rearrangement uses TRBV2 and TRBJ1-2; tentative D call: TRBD1 (5 bases). CDR1 SNHLY and CDR2 FYNNEI come from the germline V gene. CDR3 size: 12 residues. The V end was cut by 5 bases, the J end by 4 bases, with 8 bases between. The CDR3 protein is CASSRGLYGYTF. DNA of the CDR3: TGTGCCAGCAGTCGGGGCCTCTATGGCTACACCTTC.